Listed below are T cell receptor beta chains from one sample, sequenced in a study of T cells in Graves' hyperthyroidism and ophthalmopathy. TCRdb re-derived calls from the multiplex PCR reads in MiXCR, one entry per CDR3 protein. The sample has almost 500,000 distinct CDR3 sequences, roughly 22% seen once; the top ten hold approximately 49%. The sample consisted of blood. These receptors came from a woman in her seventies with Graves' ophthalmopathy. Both conserved end residues are part of each CDR3. Fields, in order: J gene, V gene, D gene, CDR3 protein. A D gene is named only where the DNA matches it firmly.

>TRBJ1-1|TRBV18|NA
CASSPAGGAEAFF
>TRBJ2-3|TRBV6-4|TRBD1
CASSAGTGFGDTQYF
>TRBJ2-1|TRBV27|TRBD1
CASSLSGQGAYNEQFF
>TRBJ2-7|TRBV6-2/TRBV6-3|NA
CASSYVDILYEQYF
>TRBJ2-3|TRBV12-3/TRBV12-4|NA
CASSLTVAPSTDTQYF
>TRBJ2-1|TRBV5-1|TRBD2
CASSSAGARNEQFF
>TRBJ2-7|TRBV27|NA
CASSSQEQYF
>TRBJ1-2|TRBV20-1|TRBD1
CSARGRGQSYGYTF
>TRBJ2-5|TRBV6-1|NA
CASSFRLVETQYF
>TRBJ2-5|TRBV6-5|NA
CASSYSVSREETQYF
>TRBJ1-1|TRBV7-3|NA
CASSLMGDTEAFF
>TRBJ2-3|TRBV2|TRBD1
CASSDGQGGTDTQYF
>TRBJ1-2|TRBV12-3/TRBV12-4|NA
CASSSPRTVNYGYTF
>TRBJ2-2|TRBV7-3|TRBD2
CASSATSGDTGELFF
>TRBJ1-2|TRBV25-1|NA
CASSEEWGYGYTF
>TRBJ2-1|TRBV12-3/TRBV12-4|NA
CASSPGSLNEQFF